These T cell receptor beta chains were read from a single sample in a study of siplizumab effects on memory and regulatory T cells. Assay: immunoSEQ multiplex PCR; the TCRdb copy retains only in-frame clones and omits some. This sample has fewer than 70,000 clones, with 88% found just once. Material: Tregs sorted from blood. The source is a human donor in good health. The conserved cysteine and the conserved F or W are not part of the CDR3 here.

>TRBV4-2
ASSLPVYNEQF
>TRBV11-2
ASSLLAGGPGDTQY
>TRBV9
ASSPRGTSGSYEQY
>TRBV6-6
ASSGQGGDQPQH
>TRBV14
ASSDTDRGRVTEAF
>TRBV4-1
ASSQKSQTTTYTDTQY
>TRBV7-6
ASSLDTNTIY
>TRBV7-2
ASSFGQGRGNTIY
>TRBV10-3
AIRGRGGTEAF
>TRBV5-1
ASSSDGSYGYT
>TRBV5-1
ASSWGTGGFGNEQF
>TRBV6-1
ASSEAYEQY
>TRBV27
ASSFRYRDRNYGYT
>TRBV14
ASSPDRGYGYT
>TRBV18
ASTRGGSETQY
>TRBV4-2
ASSRARGGPGYT
>TRBV7-9
ASSLGVRRPPQVYEQF
>TRBV10-2
ASSDWGYSQETQY
>TRBV28
ASRGTSGRQETQY
>TRBV5-1
ASRITGVGTDTQY
>TRBV7-9
ASSSLAGGAGETQY
>TRBV7-6
ASSQYTNYGYT
>TRBV10-1
ASSPRPNYGYT
>TRBV29-1
SGRPGVTEAF
>TRBV18
ASSPPLAGGRETQY
>TRBV30
AWSQISYEQY
>TRBV2
ASSDRGAVVSPLH
>TRBV18
ASSPRQGREQY
>TRBV2
ASGQAYEQY
>TRBV12-5
ASGKTGTNTGELF
>TRBV2
ASRGQATNEKLF
>TRBV7-3
ASSLLAGGYNEQF
>TRBV5-1
ASSLEGVGANVLT
>TRBV6-1
ASWGAYGNTIY
>TRBV27
ASSFWSGSSQQRDSPLH
>TRBV9
ASSVGRVNTGELF
>TRBV4-3
ASSQVRSETQY
>TRBV19
ASRGQGDGDTQY
>TRBV14
ASSQDTSGMGEQY
>TRBV9
ASSVLAGPSTDTQY
>TRBV7-8
ASSVTRQGSYEQY
>TRBV1
TSSLEEGDRGSETQY
>TRBV25-1
ASSLGQGTPYGYT
>TRBV9
ASSGIRGREQY
>TRBV25-1
ASSIGYEKLF
>TRBV28
ASRTGFQPQH
>TRBV5-1
ASSLTGYTNTGELF
>TRBV29-1
SVGPGQGETQY
>TRBV7-2
ASSSIPYEQY
>TRBV6-6
ASSSPGHGIYEQY
>TRBV7-2
ASAGTSVSYEQY
>TRBV5-4
ASSSPSGTDTQY
>TRBV5-8
ASSLGDAGANVLT
>TRBV27
ASSFPGGAGYT
>TRBV14
ASSQMGPLGTEAF